Listed here are 25 T cell receptor beta chains from one sample, sequenced in a study of Graves' ophthalmopathy and Graves' hyperthyroidism. Investigators amplified TCR beta CDR3 regions from RNA transcripts. Following a first-round RT-PCR that used HTBI primers, a second-round multiplex PCR was carried out. TCRdb called the multiplex PCR reads again in MiXCR, with one record for every CDR3 protein. The sample lists about 370,000 distinct CDR3 sequences; approximately 18% were seen once. Sample: peripheral blood. The receptor set was obtained from an adult woman with stable Graves' hyperthyroidism.

This clonotype appeared many times. J is TRBJ2-7 and V is TRBV29-1; tentatively, D is TRBD1 or TRBD2 (5 bases each). CDR3 length: 13 residues. Trimming left V 3 bases short and J 6 bases short, with 15 bases between. Germline CDR1 reads SQVTM; CDR2 reads ANQGSEA. Here the CDR3 reads CSVDGAKRGEQYF. DNA for the CDR3: TGCAGCGTTGACGGCGCAAAGAGGGGCGAGCAGTACTTC.

This clonotype has more than one count but fewer than ten. As the CDR3 is not closed by the conserved phenylalanine or tryptophan, this likely results from a read error. V is TRBV30 and J is TRBJ1-5, with D hard to call. The V gene's germline CDR1 is GTSNPN and CDR2 SVGIG (reference sequence). V lost 4 bases, J lost 0 bases, and 10 bases lay in between. This CDR3 region has 14 residues. The CDR3 bases are TGTGCCTGGATGGCAGGTAATAGCAATCAGCCCCAGCATTCT. This codes for CAWMAGNSNQPQHS.

This clonotype turned up a few times. A much larger clone is a single base away; this may be a read error. This chain uses TRBV2 with TRBJ1-6, with D hard to call. This CDR3 is built from 14 residues. Germline V lookup: CDR1 SNHLY, CDR2 FYNNEI. CDR3 protein: CASSPRDFTPPLRF. In DNA form, the CDR3 reads TGTGCCAGCAGCCCAAGAGATTTTACTCCACCCCTCCGCTTT. The variable domain in full, completed from reference TRBV2 and TRBJ1-6, reads EPEVTQTPSHQVTQMGQEVILRCVPISNHLYFYWYRQILGQKVEFLVSFYNNEISEKSEIFDDQFSVERPDGSNFTLKIRSTKLEDSAMYFCASSPRDFTPPLRFGNGTRLTVT.

In this sample, this clonotype turned up many times. The chain recombines TRBV29-1 with TRBJ2-4, with TRBD2 as a possible D gene (5 bases). The V end was cut by 4 bases, the J end by 5 bases, with 12 bases between. Germline V gene sequence: CDR1 SQVTM, CDR2 ANQGSEA. This CDR3 spans 13 amino acids. CDR3 protein: CSVAAGTENIQYF. DNA for the CDR3: TGCAGCGTTGCGGCGGGTACGGAAAACATTCAGTACTTC.

This chain links TRBV4-3 with TRBJ2-7; 7 bases fit TRBD1. Germline CDR1 is LGHNA and CDR2 is YSLEER. V was clipped by 2 bases and J by 2 bases; unmatched bases: 6. The CDR3 runs 15 residues. Here the CDR3 DNA reads TGCGCCAGCAGCCAAAGGACAGGCCACACCTACGAGCAGTACTTC. It codes for CASSQRTGHTYEQYF.

Ten or more counts support this clonotype. The chain carries TRBV5-1 and TRBJ2-2; D is undetermined. CDR1 SGHRS and CDR2 YFSETQ come from the germline V gene. There are 15 residues in the CDR3. V was shortened by 7 bases and J by 3 bases, with 16 bases between the two germline ends. As DNA, the CDR3 is TGCGCCAGCCGCACAGATGGGCGATACACCGGGGAGCTGTTTTTT. It codes for CASRTDGRYTGELFF.

This clonotype was counted many times. The chain couples TRBV6-5 to TRBJ1-3, with D hard to call. The ends were cut back, 0 bases at V and 4 bases at J, with 10 bases in the middle. The CDR3 is made up of 15 amino acids. CDR1 and CDR2 (germline): MNHEY, SVGAGI. The CDR3 nucleotides are TGTGCCAGCAGTTACTCGAGTAGGGTCGGAAACACCATATATTTT. Translating gives CASSYSSRVGNTIYF.

This clonotype appeared many times. The chain couples TRBV18 to TRBJ2-5; weak D call: TRBD2 (5 bases). This CDR3 has 13 residues. V was cut by 6 bases and J by 5 bases, with 13 bases left in between. Germline values: CDR1 KGHSH, CDR2 LQKENI. CDR3 loop: CASSTRGWETQYF. CDR3 coding DNA: TGTGCCAGCTCGACCCGGGGTTGGGAGACCCAGTACTTC.

This clonotype was seen ten or more times. The gene calls are TRBV7-6 and TRBJ1-1; D remains unclear. The CDR3 is 13 amino acids. Trimming took 2 bases from V and 2 from J, leaving 6 bases between them. Germline values: CDR1 SGHVS, CDR2 FNYEAQ. CDR3 in DNA: TGTGCCAGCAGCTTATTGAGTAACACTGAAGCTTTCTTT. Translating gives CASSLLSNTEAFF.

This clonotype was observed many times. The V and J genes are TRBV28 and TRBJ1-2, with unresolved D. Trimming removed 4 bases from V and 8 bases from J, with 20 bases in between. The CDR3 is made up of 15 amino acids. Germline CDR1 and CDR2: MDHEN and SYDVKM. Written as DNA, the CDR3 is TGTGCCAGCAGTTCACCTCGGACTCCCCCTAAAGGCTACACCTTC. Encoded protein: CASSSPRTPPKGYTF.

This clonotype appeared many times. This rearrangement joins TRBV20-1 to TRBJ1-2; D not resolved. V was cut by 6 bases and J by 4 bases, with 18 bases left in between. Germline CDR1 and CDR2: DFQATT and SNEGSKA (reference sequence). There are 14 residues in the CDR3. This chain's CDR3 is CSAPIRPGPYGYTF. CDR3 DNA sequence: TGCAGTGCCCCGATCCGCCCTGGGCCCTATGGCTACACCTTC.

There are a few counts of this clonotype. This chain uses TRBV27 with TRBJ2-1; D remains unclear. Deletions cut 0 bases from V and 0 bases from J, with 12 bases between. CDR1 and CDR2 from the germline V gene are MNHEY and SMNVEV (reference sequence). The CDR3 spans 17 residues. The CDR3 coding sequence is TGTGCCAGCAGTTTATCGATTAGACTGGGCTCCTACAATGAGCAGTTCTTC. Encoded protein: CASSLSIRLGSYNEQFF.

Only a few counts were recorded for this clonotype. The gene calls are TRBV11-2 and TRBJ1-1, with D unclear. Germline V gives CDR1 SGHAT, CDR2 FQNNGV. The length of the CDR3 is 14 residues. The V end lost 0 bases, the J end lost 8 bases, and 13 bases lay between the germline ends. The CDR3 reads CASSLDMASPEAFF. CDR3 DNA: TGTGCCAGCAGCTTAGATATGGCCAGTCCCGAAGCTTTCTTT.

This clonotype was seen a handful of times. The J gene is TRBJ2-7, the V gene TRBV5-1, with 7 positions matching TRBD1. The CDR3 covers 15 residues. Unmatched junction bases numbered 10, after V lost 4 bases and J lost 3 bases. Germline CDR1 SGHRS, CDR2 YFSETQ. The CDR3 DNA follows: TGCGCCAGCAGCCAACTGGGACAGCCGGTCTACGAGCAGTACTTC. This translates into CASSQLGQPVYEQYF.

This clonotype was seen repeatedly, ten times or more. V is TRBV30 and J is TRBJ2-5; 8 bases fit TRBD1. The ends lost 2 bases at V and 2 bases at J; junction bases unmatched: 4. The CDR3 runs to 14 residues. Germline V gene lookup returns CDR1 GTSNPN and CDR2 SVGIG (reference sequence). CDR3 nucleotides: TGTGCCTGGAGTAGACAGGGGTCACAAGAGACCCAGTACTTC. Its protein is CAWSRQGSQETQYF.

This clonotype was seen many times. For the CDR3, the DNA is TGTGCCAGCAGCCGAGGGGGGGAGGGTTCCTACGAGCAGTACTTC. The encoded protein is CASSRGGEGSYEQYF. The V and J genes are TRBV7-2 and TRBJ2-7, with a weak D call TRBD2 (7 bases). The CDR3 covers 15 residues. The germline gives CDR1 SGHTA, CDR2 FQGNSA. V dropped 5 bases and J dropped 1 base, with 15 bases sitting between them.

Many counts were recorded for this clonotype. V gene TRBV6-5 combines with J gene TRBJ2-7; maybe TRBD2 (6 bases). Trimming pared 7 bases from V and 2 bases from J, leaving 15 bases between. This CDR3 has 14 residues. Looked up from germline, CDR1 is MNHEY and CDR2 is SVGAGI. As DNA, the CDR3 is TGTGCCAGCATTACTCCGGGAGCGGCCTACGAGCAGTACTTC. Encoded protein: CASITPGAAYEQYF.

The table lists this clonotype with many counts. The V gene is TRBV28, the J gene TRBJ1-5, with 7 bases identical to TRBD1. The CDR3 spans 14 residues. With V trimmed by 10 bases and J by 6 bases, 12 bases remained unmatched. The germline V gene encodes CDR1 MDHEN and CDR2 SYDVKM. The CDR3 sequence is CATADRPGGQPQHF. Here the CDR3 DNA reads TGTGCCACAGCGGACAGGCCGGGAGGTCAGCCCCAGCATTTT.

In this sample, this clonotype turned up many times. This sequence joins TRBV6-2 or TRBV6-3 and TRBJ1-1; D remains unclear. CDR3 size: 14 residues. Germline values: CDR1 MNHEY, CDR2 SVGEGT. The ends were cut back, 2 bases at V and 2 bases at J, with 9 bases in the middle. This chain's CDR3 is CASSYGHFNTEAFF. The CDR3 DNA is TGTGCCAGCAGTTACGGGCACTTCAACACTGAAGCTTTCTTT.

This clonotype was counted between two and nine times. The chain employs TRBV7-9 and TRBJ2-7; D is unresolved. Germline-derived CDR1 and CDR2 are SEHNR and FQNEAQ (reference sequence). V was pared by 2 bases and J by 1 base, with 12 bases between. The CDR3 is 15 amino acids. The CDR3 is CASSLNSGPSYEQYF. DNA for the CDR3: TGTGCCAGCAGCTTAAATTCTGGACCGTCCTACGAGCAGTACTTC.

This clonotype came up many times. The gene calls are TRBV7-9 and TRBJ1-1, with D tentatively TRBD1 (6 bases). Looked up from germline, CDR1 is SEHNR and CDR2 is FQNEAQ (reference sequence). V lost 2 bases and J lost 1, with 17 bases in between. This CDR3 has 17 residues. CDR3 nucleotides: TGTGCCAGCAGCTTATCGCGGGGGGCGACCCCGAACACTGAAGCTTTCTTT. This translates into CASSLSRGATPNTEAFF.

This clonotype was seen at least ten times. The chain is built from TRBV6-2 or TRBV6-3 and TRBJ2-7; D gene uncertain. This CDR3 contains 14 residues. Trimming removed 4 bases from V and 6 bases from J, with 16 bases in between. Germline CDR1 and CDR2: MNHEY and SVGEGT. The chain's CDR3 is CASSSHLPRCEQYF. CDR3 DNA: TGTGCCAGCAGTTCTCATCTACCGCGCTGCGAGCAGTACTTC.

In this sample, this clonotype turned up many times. The CDR3 reads CSVEDRGNEQYF. Written as DNA, the CDR3 is TGCAGCGTTGAAGATCGAGGTAACGAGCAGTACTTC. The rearrangement uses TRBV29-1 and TRBJ2-7; no clear D. Trimming pared 0 bases from V and 5 bases from J, leaving 8 bases between. The CDR3 is 12 amino acids. The germline CDR1 and CDR2 sequences are SQVTM and ANQGSEA.

The CDR3 DNA follows: TGTGCCAGCAGTAGGTCCTTCTCCTACGAGCAGTACTTC. Amino acid sequence: CASSRSFSYEQYF. The V gene is TRBV2, the J gene TRBJ2-7; unclear D gene. The CDR3 runs 13 residues. CDR1 SNHLY and CDR2 FYNNEI come from the germline V gene. V lost 5 bases and J lost 0, with 8 bases in between.

The chain recombines TRBV10-2 with TRBJ2-3; TRBD2 matches at 9 bases. CDR1 WSHSY and CDR2 SAAADI come from the germline V gene. The CDR3 extends over 15 amino acids. J lost 6 bases, V lost 6 bases, and 10 bases had no gene match. CDR3 nucleotide sequence: TGCGCCAGCAGCGAAGGGGGACTAGCATCGGATACGCAGTATTTT. It codes for CASSEGGLASDTQYF.